This T cell receptor beta chain comes out of a study of control samples from healthy donors and cancer patients. Repertoires were generated with immunoSEQ multiplex PCR, while TCRdb's copy carries only in-frame clones and drops some. The sample comprises about 120,000 clones, about 88% of which are singletons, and 2.3% rests with the top ten. In its sample, this clone was seen once. Trimming took 4 bases from V and 5 from J, leaving 8 bases between them. There are 11 residues in the CDR3. The germline V gene has CDR1 DFQATT and CDR2 SNEGSKA (reference sequence). The sequenced material came from blood. This clonotype was obtained from a woman in her 70s in good health. This chain connects TRBV20-1 to TRBJ1-2, with D hard to call. CDR3 nucleotide sequence: TGCAGTGCTACCCCGCAATATGGCTACACCTTC. This gives the protein CSATPQYGYTF.